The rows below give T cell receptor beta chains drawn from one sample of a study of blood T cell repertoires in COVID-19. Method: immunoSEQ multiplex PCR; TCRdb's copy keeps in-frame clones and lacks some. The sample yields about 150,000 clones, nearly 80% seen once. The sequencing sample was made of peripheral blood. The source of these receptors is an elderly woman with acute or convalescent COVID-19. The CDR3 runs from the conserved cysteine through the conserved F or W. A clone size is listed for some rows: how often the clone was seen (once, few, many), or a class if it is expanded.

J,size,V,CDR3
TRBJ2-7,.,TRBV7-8,CASSFIGTGAYEQYF
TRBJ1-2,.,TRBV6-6,CASSNRGLLGYTF
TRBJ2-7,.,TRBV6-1,CASSEAAQGEQYF
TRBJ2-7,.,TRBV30,CAWQGLLSEQYF
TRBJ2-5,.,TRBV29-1,CSSRDRVLETQYF
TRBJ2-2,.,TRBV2,CASSWTREAGELFF
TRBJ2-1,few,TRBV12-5,CASGPGLSQWEQFF
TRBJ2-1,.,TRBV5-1,CASSLPGVNEQFF
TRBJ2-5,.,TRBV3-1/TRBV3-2,CASSQSPNQYF
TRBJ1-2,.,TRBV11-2,CASSLGVRFNSGYTF